This entry describes one TCR beta chain. Its antigen is unidentified. The CDR3 contains 15 residues. Per germline, CDR1 MGHRA and CDR2 YSYEKL. V lost 1 base to trimming and J lost 4 bases; unmatched junction nucleotides: 1. The data were obtained in a study of blood T cells in healthy people across ages. Regarding the study as a whole: Per million T cells, the diversity of TCR beta decreased roughly linearly as age advanced.

Through a sample-barcoded 5' primer and a J-beta primer mix, a second PCR was run for roughly 6 to 12 cycles. TCRdb called the 5' RACE reads again in MiXCR, with one record for every CDR3 protein. The sample lists roughly 1,100,000 distinct CDR3 sequences, around 25% occurring once. These data also formed part of another study, on T cells of mothers and their children. That report notes: Study donors consisted of a few healthy Caucasian mothers and their six children.

This receptor was identified in a girl aged 2-10 years in good health. This chain joins TRBV4-1 and TRBJ2-1; 10 bases are a match to TRBD1. Sequences were obtained from blood. The CDR3 nucleotides read TGCGCCAGCAGCCAAGGGGGACAGGGGTACAATGAGCAGTTCTTC. Encoded protein: CASSQGGQGYNEQFF.